These 24 T cell receptor beta chains share one sample of origin, sequenced in a study of molecular identifiers for immune sequencing clone quantification. TCRdb passed the PCR reads through MiXCR, listing each CDR3 protein once. The sample consists of approximately 670,000 distinct CDR3 sequences, 15% to 20% of them appearing once. The sequencing sample was made of naive CD8+ T cells from blood, with Jurkat cell RNA spiked in. Subset in this sample: FACS-sorted CD8+CD4-CCR7+CD45RA+ naive T cells. Receptor source: a human donor in good health. Some libraries in this study had Jurkat cell RNA spiked in.

Ten or more counts support this clonotype. The chain uses TRBV20-1 and TRBJ2-3, with a tentative D call TRBD1 (5 bases). This CDR3 spans 15 amino acids. V lost 5 bases and J lost 0, with 15 bases in between. CDR1 is DFQATT, CDR2 SNEGSKA, per germline (reference sequence). The CDR3 coding sequence is TGCAGTGCTTCTACAGACAGAAATAGCACAGATACGCAGTATTTT. Translated, it gives CSASTDRNSTDTQYF.

This clonotype was observed a handful of times. V and J are TRBV4-2 and TRBJ2-5; 11 nucleotides agree with TRBD1. The CDR3 sequence is 16 residues long. V shed 4 bases, J shed 3 bases, and the junction held 7 bases outside the gene matches. The germline V gene has CDR1 LGHNA and CDR2 YNFKEQ. CDR3 residues: CASSPSEGQGEETQYF. The CDR3 bases are TGTGCCAGCAGCCCCTCCGAGGGACAGGGGGAAGAGACCCAGTACTTC.

Worth noting for this clonotype: A much larger clone differs from this one at a single base, so this may be a read error. The J gene is TRBJ2-5, the V gene TRBV4-3; 11 bases are a match to TRBD2. Germline V gives CDR1 LGHNA, CDR2 YSLEER. This CDR3 contains 16 residues. Here the CDR3 reads CASSQDGTSGLEAQYF. CDR3 bases: TGCGCCAGCAGCCAAGACGGGACTAGCGGCTTAGAGGCCCAGTACTTC.

This clonotype was observed at least ten times. The chain employs TRBV19 and TRBJ2-5; D is possibly TRBD1 (6 bases). V lost 0 bases, J lost 0 bases, and 8 bases lay in between. The CDR3 is 15 amino acids. Germline V lookup: CDR1 LNHDA, CDR2 SQIVND (reference sequence). CDR3 in DNA: TGTGCCAGTAGTATAGAGACAGGTTACCAAGAGACCCAGTACTTC. This gives the protein CASSIETGYQETQYF.

This clonotype was found once. This may be a read error: a much more frequent sequence differs by one nucleotide. The rearrangement uses TRBV14 and TRBJ1-4; D not certain. Germline assignment: CDR1 SGHDN and CDR2 FVKESK. The CDR3 consists of 15 residues. V lost 1 base to trimming and J lost 12 bases, with 18 bases between them. The CDR3 DNA follows: TGTGCCAGCAGCCAAGCTGGCCAGCCGTCCGAAGAACTGTTTTTT. It encodes CASSQAGQPSEELFF.

Of note for this clonotype: A read error may explain this, as a much larger clone is one base away. The conserved phenylalanine or tryptophan normally closing the CDR3 is absent here, so this likely arose from a read error. The V and J genes are TRBV20-1 and TRBJ2-7; D possibly corresponds to TRBD2 (6 bases). In germline, CDR1 is DFQATT, CDR2 SNEGSKA (reference sequence). This CDR3 is built from 15 residues. The V end lost 0 bases, the J end lost 4 bases, and 16 bases lay between the germline ends. The DNA of the CDR3 is TGCAGTGCTAGAGATATGGCCGGGAGTGTTTACGAGCAGTACTCC. This encodes CSARDMAGSVYEQYS.

This clonotype was seen ten or more times. This chain uses TRBV6-6 with TRBJ1-4, with D possibly being TRBD1 (5 bases). The CDR3 consists of 15 residues. Looked up from germline, CDR1 is MNHNY and CDR2 is SVGAGI (reference sequence). Deletions cut 1 base from V and 5 bases from J, with 11 bases between. CDR3: CASSYWGGENEKLFF. CDR3 bases: TGTGCCAGCAGTTACTGGGGGGGGGAGAATGAAAAACTGTTTTTT.

This clonotype has ten or more counts. This chain joins TRBV29-1 and TRBJ2-7, with 8 bases fitting TRBD1. Unmatched junction bases numbered 2, after V lost 4 bases and J lost 6 bases. Germline CDR1 is SQVTM and CDR2 is ANQGSEA. The CDR3 is made up of 11 amino acids. CDR3 in DNA: TGCAGCGTTGCAACAGGGGGCGAGCAGTACTTC. Its translation is CSVATGGEQYF.

A few counts support this clonotype. The chain employs TRBV4-1 and TRBJ2-2, with 10 positions matching TRBD2. The CDR3 is 17 residues long. J was trimmed by 0 bases and V by 3 bases; bases with no gene match: 4. CDR1 is MGHRA and CDR2 is YSYEKL in the germline V gene. In DNA form, the CDR3 reads TGCGCCAGCAGCCACGATAGCGGGAGGACGAACACCGGGGAGCTGTTTTTT. This encodes CASSHDSGRTNTGELFF.

The rearrangement joins TRBV13 to TRBJ2-2, with 10 bases fitting TRBD2. The length of the CDR3 is 18 residues. Trimming cost V 5 bases and J 4 bases; bases outside gene matches: 13. Germline-derived CDR1 and CDR2 are PRHDT and FYEKMQ (reference sequence). The CDR3 DNA reads as TGTGCCAGCAGCGACACCGGGACTAGCGTAGCGAGCACCGGGGAGCTGTTTTTT. It yields the protein CASSDTGTSVASTGELFF.

This clonotype showed up just a few times. The chain carries TRBV6-6 and TRBJ1-1; D gene ambiguous. CDR3 length: 14 amino acids. The V gene's germline CDR1 is MNHNY and CDR2 SVGAGI (reference sequence). V lost 3 bases, J lost 4 bases, and 12 bases lay in between. The CDR3 sequence is CASSYKGISTEAFF. The CDR3 DNA follows: TGTGCCAGCAGTTATAAGGGTATCAGCACTGAAGCTTTCTTT.

The chain is built from TRBV27 and TRBJ2-7; 13 bases are shared with TRBD2. V shed 8 bases and J 2 bases; nucleotides not matched to a gene: 3. The CDR3 extends over 14 amino acids. In germline, CDR1 is MNHEY, CDR2 SMNVEV (reference sequence). CDR3 protein: CASGTSGNTYEQYF. The CDR3 coding sequence is TGTGCCAGCGGGACTAGCGGGAACACCTACGAGCAGTACTTC.

This clonotype was seen only a few times. The V and J genes are TRBV24-1 and TRBJ2-2; 9 bases agree with TRBD1. Germline lookup yields CDR1 KGHDR and CDR2 SFDVKD. This CDR3 is 15 amino acids long. J gave up 4 bases and V 4 bases, and 3 bases lay outside the gene matches. The CDR3 nucleotides read TGTGCCACCAGTGACTCGGACAGGGGCACCGGGGAGCTGTTTTTT. Encoded protein: CATSDSDRGTGELFF.

This clonotype was detected many times. This rearrangement joins TRBV6-5 to TRBJ2-7; 8 nucleotides match TRBD1. V lost 5 bases to trimming and J lost 6 bases; unmatched junction nucleotides: 12. Germline V gene data show CDR1 as MNHEY and CDR2 as SVGAGI. The CDR3 totals 15 residues. CDR3 sequence (DNA): TGTGCCAGCAGTCGTGAACAGGGACAGGACCGCGAGCAGTACTTC. It yields the protein CASSREQGQDREQYF.

This clonotype was seen repeatedly, ten times or more. This sequence joins TRBV27 and TRBJ2-3; 13 nucleotides line up with TRBD2. The CDR3 spans 16 residues. Trimming cost V 6 bases and J 4 bases; bases outside gene matches: 7. Germline assignment: CDR1 MNHEY and CDR2 SMNVEV (reference sequence). Written as DNA, the CDR3 is TGTGCCAGCAGACAAGGGACTAGCGGGACCCCAGATACGCAGTATTTT. Its translation is CASRQGTSGTPDTQYF.

The V call is TRBV4-3, the J call TRBJ2-7; the D gene could be TRBD1 or TRBD2 (6 bases each). The V end was cut by 0 bases, the J end by 2 bases, with 17 bases between. Germline V lookup: CDR1 LGHNA, CDR2 YSLEER. This CDR3 contains 17 residues. The CDR3 coding sequence is TGCGCCAGCAGCCAAGATCGTGGGGGGCTCGTTACCTACGAGCAGTACTTC. Its translation is CASSQDRGGLVTYEQYF.

This clonotype has ten or more counts. The CDR3 protein is CASSLPPSVSSTDTQYF. Written as DNA, the CDR3 is TGTGCCAGCAGCTTACCCCCGTCGGTTTCTAGCACAGATACGCAGTATTTT. This sequence joins TRBV7-2 and TRBJ2-3; D remains ambiguous. V lost 2 bases to trimming and J lost 0 bases, with 15 bases between them. CDR1 is SGHTA, CDR2 FQGNSA, per germline. The CDR3 is 17 residues long.

The CDR3 sequence: CASSQTPGQGAHEQYF. The CDR3 nucleotides read TGCGCCAGCAGCCAAACTCCGGGACAGGGGGCCCACGAGCAGTACTTC. The chain joins TRBV4-1 to TRBJ2-7, with 12 bases aligning to TRBD1. This CDR3 contains 16 residues. The J segment lost 5 bases and the V segment lost 2 bases, leaving 7 bases of the junction unmatched. Germline lookup yields CDR1 MGHRA and CDR2 YSYEKL.

This clonotype was recorded many times. The chain joins TRBV11-2 to TRBJ2-5, with TRBD2 matching 12 bases. Germline V gene sequence: CDR1 SGHAT, CDR2 FQNNGV. The CDR3 runs 17 residues. The junction had 3 bases not matched to a gene; V was cut back by 0 bases and J by 1 base. CDR3 DNA sequence: TGTGCCAGCAGCTTAGAAGGACTAGCGGGGATCCAAGAGACCCAGTACTTC. Translation gives CASSLEGLAGIQETQYF.

This clonotype came up a few times. This sequence joins TRBV19 and TRBJ2-3; 7 nucleotides line up with TRBD2. Germline CDR1 reads LNHDA; CDR2 reads SQIVND (reference sequence). This CDR3 is built from 15 residues. V lost 3 bases to trimming and J lost 3 bases; unmatched junction nucleotides: 6. The CDR3 DNA is TGTGCCAGTAGTATTTCAGCGGGGTTGACAGATACGCAGTATTTT. It codes for CASSISAGLTDTQYF.

This clonotype has just a few counts. The conserved closing phenylalanine or tryptophan is absent in this CDR3, likely reflecting a read error. V gene TRBV4-3 combines with J gene TRBJ1-3; 8 nucleotides match TRBD1. Germline V gene lookup returns CDR1 LGHNA and CDR2 YSLEER. The CDR3 runs 18 residues. The trim removed 0 bases at V and 4 bases at J, leaving 11 bases unmatched. This CDR3 reads CASSQDPGQVMKGNTIYL. In DNA form, the CDR3 reads TGCGCCAGCAGCCAAGATCCGGGACAGGTTATGAAAGGAAACACCATATATCTT.

The chain employs TRBV21-1 and TRBJ2-5; the table calls TRBD2, which could not be checked here. TRBV21-1 is a recognized pseudogene. This CDR3 contains 17 residues. CDR3 amino acids: CASSKGWAGTSRETQYF. CDR3 coding DNA: TGTGCCAGCAGCAAAGGTTGGGCCGGCACGTCCAGGGAGACCCAGTACTTC.

In the case of this clonotype: This may stem from a read error, because a much larger clone lies one nucleotide away. V usage is TRBV6-1 and J usage is TRBJ1-1; D call uncertain. CDR3 size: 14 residues. CDR1 is MNHNS, CDR2 SASEGT, per germline. CDR3 sequence reads: CASSKARLGTEAFF. The CDR3 DNA is TGTGCCAGCAGTAAAGCTCGATTGGGAACTGAAGCTTTCTTT.

For this clonotype: This could be a read error, since a much larger clone is one nucleotide away. The V and J genes are TRBV7-9 and TRBJ2-1; the match to TRBD2 covers 13 bases. The trim removed 4 bases at V and 9 bases at J, leaving 9 bases unmatched. Germline CDR1 and CDR2: SEHNR and FQNEAQ (reference sequence). The CDR3 is made up of 16 amino acids. The CDR3 nucleotides are TGTGCCAGCAGCTCCACTAGCGGGAGGGCCGCCGGTGAGCAGTTCTTC. It yields the protein CASSSTSGRAAGEQFF.